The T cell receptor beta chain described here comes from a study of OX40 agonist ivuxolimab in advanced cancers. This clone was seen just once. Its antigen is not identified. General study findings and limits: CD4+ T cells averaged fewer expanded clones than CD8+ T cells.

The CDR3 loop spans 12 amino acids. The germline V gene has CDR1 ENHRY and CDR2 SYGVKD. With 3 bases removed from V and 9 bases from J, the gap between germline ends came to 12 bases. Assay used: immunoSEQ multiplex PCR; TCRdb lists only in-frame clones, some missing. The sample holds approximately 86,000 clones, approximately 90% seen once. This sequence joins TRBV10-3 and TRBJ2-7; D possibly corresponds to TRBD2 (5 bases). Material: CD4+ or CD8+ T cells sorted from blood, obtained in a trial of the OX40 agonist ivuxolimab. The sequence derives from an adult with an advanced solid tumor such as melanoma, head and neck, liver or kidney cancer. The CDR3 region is CAISDRGPRQYF. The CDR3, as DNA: TGTGCCATCAGTGATCGGGGTCCTCGGCAGTACTTC.